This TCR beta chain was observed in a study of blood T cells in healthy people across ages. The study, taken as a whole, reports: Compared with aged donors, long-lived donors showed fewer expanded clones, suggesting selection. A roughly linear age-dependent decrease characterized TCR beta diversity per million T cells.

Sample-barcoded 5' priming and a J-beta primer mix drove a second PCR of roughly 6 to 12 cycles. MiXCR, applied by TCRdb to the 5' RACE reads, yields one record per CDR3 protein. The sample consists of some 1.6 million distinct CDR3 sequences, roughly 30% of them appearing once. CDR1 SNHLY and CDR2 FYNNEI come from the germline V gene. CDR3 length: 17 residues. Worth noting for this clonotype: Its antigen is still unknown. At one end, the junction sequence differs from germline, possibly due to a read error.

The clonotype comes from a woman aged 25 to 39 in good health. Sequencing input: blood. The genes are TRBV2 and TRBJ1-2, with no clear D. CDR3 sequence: CASSGQQRRLPWHGHTF. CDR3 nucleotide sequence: TGTGCCAGCAGTGGACAACAACGAAGACTACCTTGGCATGGCCACACCTTC.